This record covers a single T cell receptor (beta chain). The antigen remains unidentified. One end of the junction fails to match germline, which may point to a read error. Germline CDR1 reads MDHEN; CDR2 reads SYDVKM. The CDR3 runs 14 residues. Deep-level running was used for the assay. In the study's own analysis: Junction-only immunoSEQ data arrived without quality scores, meaning filtering differed. Assay used: immunoSEQ multiplex PCR; TCRdb lists only in-frame clones, some missing. For V, J and clone size, that table is used; D and trimming come from the DNA. The sample includes approximately 120,000 clones, roughly 70% seen only once; the top ten take about 22%. The data are from a study of shared clonotypes between healthy human individuals. The study's findings and limits: A handful of donors held approximately 4.6% of naive CD4 clonotypes in common. Sequencing depth was predicted to influence how clonotypes are shared among donors.

The sequenced sample consisted of memory CD8+ T cells sorted from blood. Subset meaning: CD45RO+ cells pooled with CCR7-negative TemRA cells. The chain recombines TRBV28 with TRBJ2-5; 8 nucleotides align to TRBD1. The sequence derives from a woman aged 25 to 39 in good health. The CDR3 here is CATKSRGHQETQYF. In nucleotides, the CDR3 is TGTGCCACCAAAAGCAGGGGGCACCAGGAGACCCAGTACTTC.